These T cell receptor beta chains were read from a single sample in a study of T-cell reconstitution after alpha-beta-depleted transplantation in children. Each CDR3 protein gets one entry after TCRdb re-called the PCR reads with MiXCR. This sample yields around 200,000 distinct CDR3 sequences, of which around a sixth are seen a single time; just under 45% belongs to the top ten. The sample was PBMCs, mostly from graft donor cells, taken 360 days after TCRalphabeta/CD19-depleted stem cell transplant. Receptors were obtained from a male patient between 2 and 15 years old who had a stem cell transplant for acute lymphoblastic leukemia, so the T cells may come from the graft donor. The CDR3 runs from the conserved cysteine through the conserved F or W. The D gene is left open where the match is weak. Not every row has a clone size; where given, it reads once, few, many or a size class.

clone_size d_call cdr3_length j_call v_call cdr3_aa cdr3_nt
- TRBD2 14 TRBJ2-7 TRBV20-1 CSAHGDSGEWEQYF TGCAGTGCCCACGGGGATAGCGGGGAATGGGAGCAGTACTTC
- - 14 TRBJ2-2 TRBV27 CASRAGQNTGELFF TGTGCCAGCAGGGCAGGTCAGAACACCGGGGAGCTGTTTTTT
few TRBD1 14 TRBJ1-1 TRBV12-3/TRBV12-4 CASSPDRGTTEAFF TGTGCCAGCAGCCCGGACAGGGGGACTACTGAAGCTTTCTTT
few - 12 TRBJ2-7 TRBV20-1 CSAPGAGMEQYF TGCAGTGCCCCGGGCGCGGGCATGGAGCAGTACTTC
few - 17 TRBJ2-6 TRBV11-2 CASSLERGPTGANVLTF TGTGCCAGCAGCTTAGAACGAGGTCCCACTGGGGCCAACGTCCTGACTTTC
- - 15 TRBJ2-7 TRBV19 CASSFPGLGSYEQYF TGTGCCAGTAGTTTCCCCGGGCTGGGCTCCTACGAGCAGTACTTC
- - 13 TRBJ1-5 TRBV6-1 CASSWGAHQPQHF TGTGCCAGCAGCTGGGGGGCTCATCAGCCCCAGCATTTT
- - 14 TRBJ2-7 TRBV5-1 CASSTDQYVPEQYF TGCGCCAGCAGCACGGACCAGTACGTCCCCGAGCAGTACTTC
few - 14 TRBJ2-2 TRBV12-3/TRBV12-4 CASGTPSYSGELFF TGTGCCAGCGGGACCCCCTCTTATTCCGGGGAGCTGTTTTTT
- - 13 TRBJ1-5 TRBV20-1 CSASSRLDQPQHF TGCAGTGCTAGTAGCCGGCTTGATCAGCCCCAGCATTTT
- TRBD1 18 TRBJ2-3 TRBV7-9 CASSSTESGTGSTDTQYF TGTGCCAGCAGCTCTACCGAATCGGGGACAGGGAGCACAGATACGCAGTATTTT
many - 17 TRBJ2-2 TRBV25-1 CASSDTGAGRNTGELFF TGTGCCAGCAGTGACACGGGGGCAGGGAGAAACACCGGGGAGCTGTTTTTT
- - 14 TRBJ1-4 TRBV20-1 CSARISDTGEKLFF TGCAGTGCTAGAATTAGTGACACGGGTGAAAAACTGTTTTTT
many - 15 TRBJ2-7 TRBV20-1 CSARDIRQEFYEQYF TGCAGTGCTAGAGATATTAGGCAGGAGTTCTACGAGCAGTACTTC
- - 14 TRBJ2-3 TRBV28 CASSSNSMADTQYF TGTGCCAGCAGTTCCAACTCAATGGCAGATACGCAGTATTTT
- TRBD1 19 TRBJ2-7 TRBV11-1 CASSAPNFRRDRESYEQYF TGTGCCAGCAGCGCACCAAACTTCCGCCGGGACAGGGAATCCTACGAGCAGTACTTC
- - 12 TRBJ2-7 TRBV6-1 CASSVPSSEQYF TGTGCCAGCAGTGTTCCCTCTAGTGAGCAGTACTTC
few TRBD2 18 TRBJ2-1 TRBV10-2 CASSGGSGGWLSYNEQFF TGCGCCAGCAGTGGAGGTAGCGGGGGATGGCTTTCCTACAATGAGCAGTTCTTC
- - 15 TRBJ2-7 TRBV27 CASSLSQGLSYEQYF TGTGCCAGCAGTTTATCACAGGGACTATCCTACGAGCAGTACTTC
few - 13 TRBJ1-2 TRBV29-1 CSVVGGENYGYTF TGCAGCGTTGTCGGAGGGGAAAACTATGGCTACACCTTC
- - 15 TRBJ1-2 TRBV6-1 CASRQTTGSNYGYTF TGTGCCAGCAGACAAACTACAGGATCTAACTATGGCTACACCTTC
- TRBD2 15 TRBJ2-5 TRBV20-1 CSAGREGRAKETQYF TGCAGTGCTGGGCGGGAGGGCCGTGCCAAAGAGACCCAGTACTTC
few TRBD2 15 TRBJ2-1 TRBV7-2 CASSTLAGGPGEQFF TGTGCCAGCAGTACACTAGCGGGGGGGCCGGGTGAGCAGTTCTTC
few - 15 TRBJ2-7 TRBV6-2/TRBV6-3 CASSYRGDTSYEQYF TGTGCCAGCAGTTACAGGGGGGACACCTCCTACGAGCAGTACTTC
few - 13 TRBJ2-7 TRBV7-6 CASSLVAVDEQYF TGTGCCAGCAGCTTGGTAGCGGTCGACGAGCAGTACTTC
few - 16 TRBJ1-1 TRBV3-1 CASSQDRDGLSGEAFF TGTGCCAGCAGCCAAGATCGGGACGGACTTAGCGGTGAAGCTTTCTTT
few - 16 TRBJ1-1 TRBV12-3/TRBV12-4 CASSLRTGPGNTEAFF TGTGCCAGCAGTTTAAGGACGGGTCCAGGGAACACTGAAGCTTTCTTT
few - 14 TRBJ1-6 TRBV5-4 CASSPPGGNSPLHF TGTGCCAGCAGCCCGCCGGGTGGTAATTCACCCCTCCACTTT
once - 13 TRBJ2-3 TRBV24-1 CATSSSPIDTQYF TGTGCCACCAGTTCTTCCCCCATAGATACGCAGTATTTT
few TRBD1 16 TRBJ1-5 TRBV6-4 CASSPHRGQGNQPQHF TGTGCCAGCAGTCCCCACAGGGGGCAAGGTAATCAGCCCCAGCATTTT
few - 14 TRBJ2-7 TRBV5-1 CASSITGTPYEQYF TGCGCCAGCAGCATAACCGGGACCCCCTACGAGCAGTACTTC
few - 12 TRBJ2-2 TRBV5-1 CASSLTNGELFF TGCGCCAGCAGCTTGACTAACGGGGAGCTGTTTTTT
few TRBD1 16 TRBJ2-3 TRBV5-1 CASSFPGTGKADTQYF TGCGCCAGCAGCTTCCCCGGGACAGGGAAAGCAGATACGCAGTATTTT
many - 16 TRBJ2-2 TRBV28 CASSFVYRANTGELFF TGTGCCAGCAGTTTTGTCTACAGGGCCAACACCGGGGAGCTGTTTTTT
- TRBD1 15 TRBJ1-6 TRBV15 CATSGPGTGNSPLHF TGTGCCACCAGCGGCCCCGGGACAGGAAATTCACCCCTCCACTTT
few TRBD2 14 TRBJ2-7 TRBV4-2 CASSQELATYEQYF TGTGCCAGCAGCCAAGAACTAGCGACCTACGAGCAGTACTTC
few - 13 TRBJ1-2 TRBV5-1 CASSLEPGGGYTF TGCGCCAGCAGCTTGGAACCAGGCGGGGGCTACACCTTC
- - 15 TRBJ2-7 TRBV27 CASNSRKGVGYEQYF TGTGCCAGCAACTCACGCAAGGGGGTTGGGTACGAGCAGTACTTC
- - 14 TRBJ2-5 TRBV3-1 CASSQETLQETQYF TGTGCCAGCAGCCAAGAGACATTACAAGAGACCCAGTACTTC
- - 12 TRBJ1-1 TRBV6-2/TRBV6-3 CASSYPQTEAFF TGTGCCAGCAGTTATCCTCAGACTGAAGCTTTCTTT
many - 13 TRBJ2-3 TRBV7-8 CASSLVRTDTQYF TGTGCCAGCAGCTTAGTGCGGACAGATACGCAGTATTTT
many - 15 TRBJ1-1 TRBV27 CASSFTSPGVTEAFF TGTGCCAGCAGTTTTACTTCCCCAGGGGTCACTGAAGCTTTCTTT
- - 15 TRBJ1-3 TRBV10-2 CASSLTGVGGNTIYF TGCGCCAGCAGTTTGACAGGCGTTGGCGGAAACACCATATATTTT
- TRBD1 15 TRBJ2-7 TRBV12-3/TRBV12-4 CASGKPPGQGNEQYF TGTGCCAGCGGAAAACCTCCGGGACAGGGGAACGAGCAGTACTTC
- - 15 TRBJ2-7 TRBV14 CASSYRDSTFYEQYF TGTGCCAGCAGCTACCGGGACTCAACCTTTTACGAGCAGTACTTC
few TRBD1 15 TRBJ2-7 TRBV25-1 CASSEPGTDTYEQYF TGTGCCAGCAGTGAGCCCGGGACAGATACCTACGAGCAGTACTTC
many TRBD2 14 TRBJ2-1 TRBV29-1 CSVDYSGSGNEQFF TGCAGCGTTGATTATAGCGGGAGTGGCAATGAGCAGTTCTTC
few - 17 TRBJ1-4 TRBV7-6 CASSLAGPAGRDEKLFF TGTGCCAGCAGCTTAGCTGGTCCGGCAGGGCGGGACGAAAAACTGTTTTTT
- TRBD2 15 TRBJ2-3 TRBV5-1 CASSLVAGTTDTQYF TGCGCCAGCAGCTTGGTAGCGGGGACGACAGATACGCAGTATTTT
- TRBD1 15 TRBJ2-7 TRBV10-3 CAISDGTASSYEQYF TGTGCCATCAGTGACGGGACAGCTAGCTCCTACGAGCAGTACTTC